This paragraph covers one TCR beta chain sequence. Its antigen is as yet unknown. This entry belongs to a study of liver allograft versus peripheral blood T cells. Study context: Blood and transplanted-liver T cell receptor repertoires from recipients were compared.

Study-level points and caveats: Within liver allografts, T cell receptor repertoires were reportedly different from those in peripheral blood.

V shed 6 bases and J shed 6 bases, with 14 bases lying between them. This CDR3 contains 14 residues. Germline CDR1 reads MNHEY; CDR2 reads SVGAGI. TCRdb ran MiXCR on the reads and lists one entry per CDR3 protein. The top ten clones hold almost 8.5% of a sample with approximately 9,800 distinct CDR3 sequences, roughly a quarter of them seen once. J is TRBJ1-4 and V is TRBV6-5; D may be TRBD1 (6 bases). This sequence was found in a human patient who had a liver transplant. Some of these T cells may belong to the graft donor. CDR3 sequence reads: CASRSPHRDEKLFF. In nucleotides, the CDR3 is TGTGCCAGCAGATCCCCCCACAGGGATGAAAAACTGTTTTTT.